This T cell receptor beta chain was captured in a study of CD8+ T cells in alopecia areata (dated by TCRdb to between 2018 and 2020). The study in broad terms: Treated patients were enrolled in an open-label pilot trial of oral tofacitinib at 5 to 10 mg twice daily for moderate-to-severe alopecia areata. Tofacitinib was administered for 6 to 18 months, and 6 months of follow-up off drug were then conducted to assess delayed response and recurrence. Biopsies were taken from tofacitinib-treated patients at baseline and at 4 and 24 weeks of treatment, and a later scalp biopsy was taken in several of the tofacitinib-treated patients. Scalp clonality was compared among normal scalp (n=4), patchy alopecia areata scalp (n=8), and alopecia totalis/universalis scalp (n=8). RNA came from the PAXgene miRNA kit for fixed scalp, the miRNeasy kit for PBMCs, and the RNeasy kit for mouse skin. High-throughput TCRbeta sequencing was used to examine T cell clonal expansion in alopecia areata in both the C3H/HeJ mouse model and human patients. For the treated patients, the SALT score, which quantifies what percentage of scalp surface area is affected, served as the measure of disease severity. Human TCRbeta sequencing covered scalp tissue and sorted CD4+ and CD8+ peripheral blood T cells from patchy and totalis/universalis alopecia areata patients and healthy controls. immunoSEQ multiplex PCR using 35 Vbeta forward primers and 13 Jbeta reverse primers was used to amplify TCRbeta CDR3 regions.

The investigation overall reported the following: TCR sequences shared between patients were less clear than in mice, possibly partly because of HLA diversity in the patient population. Scalp TCR repertoire analysis is complicated because resident alphabeta T cells in normal human skin are also sequenced, whereas mouse skin is dominated by gammadelta T cells. Because the treated cohort was small and included a single nonresponder, larger studies are needed to assess links between baseline CD8+ expansion and response. Many expanded lesional clones were found to persist in scalp and blood during tofacitinib treatment, and relapse after treatment cessation may be partly explained by this persistence. With tofacitinib, both scalp clonality and the number of expanded CD8+ clones among the top 100 scalp clones went down significantly. Compared with normal scalp, lesional scalp, particularly in alopecia totalis/universalis, had higher clonality and more expanded CD8+ clones, which suggests antigenic drive.

In its sample, this clone was seen a few times. Its recognized antigen is unknown. Base qualities are not recorded, but no much larger clone differs from it by a single base. Libraries were built with the immunoSEQ multiplex PCR assay. RNA was extracted from all samples and reverse transcribed into cDNA as template for TCR sequencing. First-strand cDNA was synthesized using SuperScript III with a 2:1 mix of oligo-dT and random hexamers. A synthetic immune receptor repertoire was used to assess amplification bias, and residual bias was removed computationally. On the study's bioinformatics: After raw reads were preprocessed to remove errors, the CDR3 was defined following IMGT conventions as running from the conserved cysteine to phenylalanine. To get clonality, Shannon entropy was normalized by log2 of the number of productive unique TCRs and the result was subtracted from 1. Whether scalp clones were CD4 or CD8 was inferred by matching scalp TCRbeta sequences against CD4 and CD8 repertoires sorted from blood. TCRdb provides this immuneACCESS table in a form limited to in-frame rearrangements. Some clones are lacking; in checked studies, under half of them reflect an unresolved V gene, and why the rest are absent is not known. Clone size and the V and J calls come from that table; the DNA yielded D and trimming. The sample includes roughly 200,000 clones, with approximately 47% observed a single time. 2% to 3% of the sample rests with the top ten.

The treatment or condition tag for this specimen amounts to: oral pan-JAK inhibitor, 5-10 mg twice daily. From alopecia areata patients, peripheral blood was collected along with lesional scalp punch biopsies. PBMCs were separated by density centrifugation and stained for CD3, CD4 and CD8, after which CD4+ and CD8+ T cells were sorted on a FACSAria. The CDR3 runs 14 amino acids, cysteine and phenylalanine included. The retained sequence is limited to the CDR3, 42 bases, with the frame set at the first base. From V the trimming removes 8 bases and from J it removes 7 bases, while the gene matches leave 9 bases of the junction unaccounted for. The CDR1 and CDR2 encoded by the germline V gene (reference sequence) are GTSNPN and SVGIG.

The receptor comes from a human donor with alopecia areata. The material sequenced was CD4+ T cells sorted from blood, taken at approximately week 37, from a patient treated with tofacitinib. The sequence is built from TRBV30 and TRBJ2-2; 11 bases in between match TRBD2. The nucleotides read TGTGCCGCATCTAGCGGGAGGTGGAGCGGGGAGCTGTTTTTT. It translates as CAASSGRWSGELFF.